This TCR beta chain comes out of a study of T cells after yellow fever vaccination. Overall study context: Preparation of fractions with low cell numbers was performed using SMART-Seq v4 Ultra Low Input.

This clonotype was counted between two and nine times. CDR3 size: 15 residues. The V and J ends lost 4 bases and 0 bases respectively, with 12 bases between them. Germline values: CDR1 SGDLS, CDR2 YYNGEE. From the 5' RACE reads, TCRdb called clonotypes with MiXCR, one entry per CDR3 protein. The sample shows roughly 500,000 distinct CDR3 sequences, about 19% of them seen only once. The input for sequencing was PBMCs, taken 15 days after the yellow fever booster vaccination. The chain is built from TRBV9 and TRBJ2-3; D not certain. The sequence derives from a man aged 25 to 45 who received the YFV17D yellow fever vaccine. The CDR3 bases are TGTGCCAGCAGCCCGTCCGAAGGAAGCACAGATACGCAGTATTTT. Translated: CASSPSEGSTDTQYF.